This TCR beta chain comes out of a study of T cell responses to AZD1222 COVID-19 vaccine. The study, taken as a whole, reports: Following two doses of AZD1222, Spike-specific TCR breadth and depth rose.

The V end was cut by 2 bases, the J end by 4 bases, with 9 bases between. The CDR3 spans 14 residues. CDR1 is SNHLY and CDR2 is FYNNEI in the germline V gene. Note on this clone: No antigen is known for it.

The data were produced by immunoSEQ multiplex PCR, yet TCRdb's version contains in-frame clones alone and is incomplete. The repertoire holds about 140,000 clones, with approximately 89% as singletons. Sample: peripheral blood, taken on day 0 of AZD1222 vaccination. The sequence derives from an adult in good health. This chain connects TRBV2 to TRBJ1-5; the D is unclear. In nucleotides, the CDR3 is TGTGCCAGCAGTGAAAGCACGGGGAATCAGCCCCAGCATTTT. This codes for CASSESTGNQPQHF.